The T cell receptor beta chain under discussion was sequenced for a study of shared clonotypes between healthy human individuals. This clone was detected once. This CDR3 is built from 17 residues. Some clones are missing from TCRdb's copy, which holds only in-frame ones; the method was immunoSEQ multiplex PCR. Of roughly 380,000 clones detected, 90% to 97% appear once; the ten largest clones hold 0.32%. The TCR sequence derives from a man aged 25 to 40 in good health. The sequencing sample was made of memory CD8+ T cells sorted from blood. Subset specified: CD45RO+ cells pooled with CCR7-negative TemRA cells. The chain recombines TRBV12-2 with TRBJ2-3; TRBD1 reflects the table's D call only, with no check against the DNA. TRBV12-2 is marked as a pseudogene. The CDR3 protein is CASRLAQGQLSTDTQYF. Written as DNA, the CDR3 is TGTGCAAGTCGCTTAGCGCAGGGACAGCTTAGCACAGATACGCAGTATTTT.